These T cell receptor beta chains were read from a single sample in a study of CD8 T cells in Susac syndrome. From the immunoSEQ multiplex PCR reads, TCRdb called clonotypes with MiXCR, one entry per CDR3 protein. The sample consists of 130,000 to 150,000 distinct CDR3 sequences, approximately 94% of them appearing once. The sequencing sample was made of CD4+ T cells from PBMCs. The receptors originated from a human donor with Susac syndrome. Each CDR3 is given with its conserved first and last residue. D genes are given only for firm matches. The size entry is marked missing in some rows and otherwise reads once, few, many or a size class.

. | . | TRBJ1-2 | TRBV9 | TGTGCCAGCAGCCCAGGAGAACCCTATGGCTACACCTTC | CASSPGEPYGYTF
TRBD2 | . | TRBJ2-3 | TRBV28 | TGTGCCAGCAGTCCGTGGACTAGCGGGACTAGCACAGATACGCAGTATTTT | CASSPWTSGTSTDTQYF
. | . | TRBJ2-1 | TRBV7-2 | TGTGCCAGCAGCTGGGAACGGGACAATGAGCAGTTCTTC | CASSWERDNEQFF
. | . | TRBJ2-2 | TRBV2 | TGTGCCAGCAGTGAAATACAGAACACCGGGGAGCTGTTTTTT | CASSEIQNTGELFF
TRBD1 | . | TRBJ2-7 | TRBV19 | TGTGCCAGTCGGAAATCCGGGACAGGGATGTACGAGCAGTACTTC | CASRKSGTGMYEQYF
. | . | TRBJ2-4 | TRBV24-1 | TGTGCCACCAGTGATTCCAAAAGCTCCGGGACCATTCAGTACTTC | CATSDSKSSGTIQYF
. | . | TRBJ2-7 | TRBV2 | TGTGCCAGCAGTGGCCAGCGGGTCTACGAGCAGTACTTC | CASSGQRVYEQYF
TRBD1 | . | TRBJ2-7 | TRBV20-1 | TGCAGTGCTAGTAACCGGGACAGGGGGTTCTACGAGCAGTACTTC | CSASNRDRGFYEQYF
. | once | TRBJ2-7 | TRBV5-1 | TGCGCCAGCAGCTCTAATCCGGACAAAACCGCCGAGCAGTACTTC | CASSSNPDKTAEQYF
. | . | TRBJ2-1 | TRBV10-3 | TGTGCCATCAGTGAGTCCCCGTTAGTGATTGGCAATGAGCAGTTCTTC | CAISESPLVIGNEQFF
TRBD2 | . | TRBJ2-3 | TRBV19 | TGTGCCAGTAGTCCCGCGGGGGTTAGCACAGATACGCAGTATTTT | CASSPAGVSTDTQYF
TRBD1 | . | TRBJ1-5 | TRBV28 | TGTGCCAGCAGTTTCCCAGGGACAGGGTATCAGCCCCAGCATTTT | CASSFPGTGYQPQHF
. | . | TRBJ2-1 | TRBV5-1 | TGCGCCAGCAGCCGAAGCGCGGATCGATACAATGAGCAGTTCTTC | CASSRSADRYNEQFF
TRBD2 | . | TRBJ2-5 | TRBV15 | TGTGCCACCAGCAGAGGGACTAGCGCCTCCCGTGAGACCCAGTACTTC | CATSRGTSASRETQYF
. | . | TRBJ2-1 | TRBV20-1 | TGCAGTGCTAGAGATTCCCCCTTTTTTGTTTTCTTC | CSARDSPFFVFF